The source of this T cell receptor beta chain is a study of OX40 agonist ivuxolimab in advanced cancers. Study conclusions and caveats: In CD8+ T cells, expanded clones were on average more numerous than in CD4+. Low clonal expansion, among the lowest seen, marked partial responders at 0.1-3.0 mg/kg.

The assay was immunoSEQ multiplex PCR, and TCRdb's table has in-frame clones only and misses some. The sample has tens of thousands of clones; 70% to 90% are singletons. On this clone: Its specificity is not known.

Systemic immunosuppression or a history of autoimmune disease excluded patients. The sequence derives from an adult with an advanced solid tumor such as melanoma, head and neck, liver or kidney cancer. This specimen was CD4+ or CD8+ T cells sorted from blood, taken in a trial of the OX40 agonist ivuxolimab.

CDR3 DNA: TGTGCCAGCAGCTTATCCCTACCCTACGAGCAGTACTTC. Translating it yields CASSLSLPYEQYF. The chain links TRBV7-2 to TRBJ2-7; D is ambiguous. The CDR3 consists of 13 residues. V dropped 2 bases and J dropped 2 bases, with 7 bases sitting between them. In germline, CDR1 is SGHTA, CDR2 FQGNSA.